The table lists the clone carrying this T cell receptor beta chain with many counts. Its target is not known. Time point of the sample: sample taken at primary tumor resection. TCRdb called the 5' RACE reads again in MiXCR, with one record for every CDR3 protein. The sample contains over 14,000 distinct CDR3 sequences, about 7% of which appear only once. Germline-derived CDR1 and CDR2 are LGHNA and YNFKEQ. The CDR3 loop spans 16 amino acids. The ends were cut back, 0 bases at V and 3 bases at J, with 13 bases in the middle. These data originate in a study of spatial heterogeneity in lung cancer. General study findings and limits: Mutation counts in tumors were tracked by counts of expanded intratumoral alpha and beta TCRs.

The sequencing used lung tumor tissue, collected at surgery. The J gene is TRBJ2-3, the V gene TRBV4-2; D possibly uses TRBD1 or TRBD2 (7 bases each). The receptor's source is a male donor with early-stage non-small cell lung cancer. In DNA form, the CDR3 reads TGTGCCAGCAGCCAAGATCCAGGGGGGGGTACAGATACGCAGTATTTT. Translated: CASSQDPGGGTDTQYF.